This is a list of T cell receptor beta chains from one sample in a study of blood T cell repertoires in COVID-19. Assay used: immunoSEQ multiplex PCR; TCRdb lists only in-frame clones, some missing. The profile covers over 300,000 clones, with over 75% appearing a single time and just over 7% taken by the ten largest. The sample taken for sequencing was peripheral blood. These TCRs come from a human donor in a cohort sampled during active COVID-19. The CDR3 runs from the conserved cysteine through the conserved F or W. Expanded clones are given a class, and other clones once, few, many or no size at all.

cdr3_length clone_size v_call cdr3_aa
13 NA TRBV7-9 CASSWDRLGELFF
14 NA TRBV5-5 CASSLAWRDQPQHF
13 NA TRBV18 CASSRGQLMEQYF
16 few TRBV4-2 CASSSLAGASNYEQYF
12 NA TRBV5-1 CASSEPGGGYTF
13 NA TRBV7-9 CATGTGQLEKLFF
11 once TRBV6-5 CATQGGETQYF
17 NA TRBV9 CASSSSGGVGPFYGYTF
15 NA TRBV6-6 CASSSPDRGSYEQYF
13 NA TRBV19 CASSTSWGTEAFF
13 NA TRBV5-6 CASSPGTGVGYTF
14 NA TRBV25-1 CASSEVGVASPLHF
11 few TRBV10-1 CASSQDWEQFF
13 NA TRBV3-1/TRBV3-2 CASSLGETAEAFF
15 NA TRBV30 CAWRPGAGARYEQYF
16 NA TRBV2 CASSEPDVGGPDTQYF
17 few TRBV6-2/TRBV6-3 CASSYRAMGVGSYEQYF
13 few TRBV12-3/TRBV12-4 CASSPRTGAGYTF
14 NA TRBV24-1 CATSESGQIDGYTF
19 NA TRBV5-1 CASSRPEGFSLDHNYGYTF
15 NA TRBV2 CASSRQGSSYNEQFF
14 once TRBV11-2 CASSLQQGSYEQYF
14 NA TRBV30 CAWSVPLRDTEAFF
12 NA TRBV5-4 CASSFTAGGYTF
14 NA TRBV5-1 CASSVAGANEKLFF
16 NA TRBV5-1 CASSLRLAGGTDTQYF
15 NA TRBV5-6 CASSLWTGGPGELFF
12 NA TRBV6-6 CASMTRSDTIYF
14 NA TRBV14 CASSPRDRGSPLHF
13 NA TRBV7-2 CASSLPTNNEQFF
14 NA TRBV30 CAWNRNTGSTEAFF
15 NA TRBV5-4 CASSLASGVGYGYTF
12 NA TRBV13 CASSLLDTEAFF
13 NA TRBV6-5 CASSLQGAQPQHF
14 NA TRBV28 CASSIIPVNTEAFF
15 NA TRBV7-9 CASSARLYVGTEAFF
15 NA TRBV7-3 CASSLKGPGTGELFF
15 NA TRBV6-5 CASSPPEVGTGELFF
14 NA TRBV5-6 CASSLGQRHYEQYF
10 NA TRBV20-1 CSARAGEAFF
13 NA TRBV24-1 CATSDLLRGEQFF
15 NA TRBV7-9 CASGPLRGEGGEQYF
15 NA TRBV9 CASSGGQGAFYGYTF
13 few TRBV27 CASSLIERNEQYF
15 NA TRBV19 CASRRTGTENEKLFF